This T cell receptor beta chain is drawn from a study of control samples from healthy donors and cancer patients. Assay used: immunoSEQ multiplex PCR; TCRdb lists only in-frame clones, some missing. The sample carries 100,000 to 150,000 clones, roughly 92% recorded once. The CDR3 consists of 15 residues. Germline V gene data show CDR1 as SGHRS and CDR2 as YFSETQ. V lost 0 bases, J lost 2 bases, and 12 bases lay in between. The chain joins TRBV5-1 to TRBJ2-7; possible D gene TRBD1, 6 bases. This receptor was obtained from a woman aged 18-35 years in good health. Sequencing was done on a sample of blood. The CDR3 sequence is CASSLAGGQTYEQYF. The CDR3, as DNA: TGCGCCAGCAGCTTGGCCGGAGGACAGACCTACGAGCAGTACTTC.